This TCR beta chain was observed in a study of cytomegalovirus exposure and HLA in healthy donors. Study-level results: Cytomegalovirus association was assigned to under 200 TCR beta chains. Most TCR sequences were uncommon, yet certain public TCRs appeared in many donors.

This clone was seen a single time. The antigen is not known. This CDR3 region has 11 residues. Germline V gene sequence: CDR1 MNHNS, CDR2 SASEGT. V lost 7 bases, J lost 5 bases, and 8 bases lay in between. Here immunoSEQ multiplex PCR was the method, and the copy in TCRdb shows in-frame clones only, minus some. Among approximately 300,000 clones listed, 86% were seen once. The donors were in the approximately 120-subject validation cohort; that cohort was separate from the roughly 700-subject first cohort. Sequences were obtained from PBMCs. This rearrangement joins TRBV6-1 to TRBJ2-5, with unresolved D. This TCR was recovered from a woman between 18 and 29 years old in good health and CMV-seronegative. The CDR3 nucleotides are TGTGCCAGCATAGCACGGGAGACCCAGTACTTC. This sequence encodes CASIARETQYF.